This T cell receptor beta chain stems from a study of tumor-infiltrating lymphocytes in primary liver carcinoma. Across the study: Among the tumors, stages were T1-T3 N0M0 and sizes about 4 to 10 cm.

Notes on the study in general: Tumor region pairs shared more overlap than did tumor-adjacent and tumor-blood pairs.

On this clonotype itself: Its antigen is currently unknown. One junction end does not reproduce the germline sequence, and a read error may be involved.

The CDR3 totals 16 residues. From germline, CDR1 is SGHAT and CDR2 FQNNGV. Starting material for RNA and DNA co-extraction consisted of about 20-33 mg of unsorted bulk tissue. The cohort consisted of patients whose primary liver carcinoma was surgically resected. All tumor samples contained more than 90% viable tumor cells. The investigators made TCR beta cDNA from approximately 510 ng total RNA, using a constant-region primer. Three nested multiplex PCR rounds of slightly modified ARM-PCR generated TCR beta libraries. The two initial PCR rounds, approximately 10 cycles each, used TRBV1-TRBV30 forward and C-beta reverse primers. A single record per CDR3 protein comes from TCRdb applying MiXCR to the multiplex PCR reads. The data contain tens of thousands of distinct CDR3 sequences, around three quarters of them singletons.

V and J are TRBV11-2 and TRBJ1-3, with D perhaps TRBD1 (5 bases). The sequence derives from a man between 35 and 55 years old with primary liver carcinoma and hepatitis B virus infection. Input material: liver tumor tissue from sampling region 1. Subset denoted: tumor region T1, superior pole. CDR3 in amino acids: CASGLSGLNSGNTIYF. The CDR3 region has the DNA TGTGCCAGCGGCTTGTCAGGGCTCAACTCTGGAAACACCATATATTTT. Full variable domain (outside the CDR3, taken from reference TRBV11-2 and TRBJ1-3): EAGVAQSPRYKIIEKRQSVAFWCNPISGHATLYWYQQILGQGPKLLIQFQNNGVVDDSQLPKDRFSAERLKGVDSTLKIQPAKLEDSAVYLCASGLSGLNSGNTIYFGEGSWLTVV.